This T cell receptor beta chain derives from a study of cytomegalovirus exposure and HLA in healthy donors. PCR was performed using 60 Vbeta and 13 Jbeta primers. Repertoires were generated with immunoSEQ multiplex PCR, while TCRdb's copy carries only in-frame clones and drops some. The sample carries about 170,000 clones, around 77% recorded once. Whole-study results and caveats: According to a later analysis, most TCR beta chains associated with CMV appeared HLA-restricted. Productive status was seen about 90% or about 30% of the time for most TCR beta V segments in an earlier analysis. Rare TCR sequences dominated, though some public TCRs recurred in many donors.

This clone was observed a handful of times. The target antigen is unknown. The length of the CDR3 is 13 residues. The germline CDR1 and CDR2 sequences are SGHTA and FQGNSA. The V end was cut by 2 bases, the J end by 4 bases, with 6 bases between. The specimen was PBMCs. This sequence joins TRBV7-2 and TRBJ1-5; D gene unclear. The receptor was isolated from a woman aged 25 to 45 in good health and CMV-seropositive. CDR3 sequence reads: CASSLILNQPQHF. The CDR3 coding sequence is TGTGCCAGCAGCTTAATACTAAATCAGCCCCAGCATTTT.